The rows below give T cell receptor beta chains drawn from one sample of a study of CD8 T cell repertoires and HIV-1 epitope variants. TCRdb's table, derived via immunoSEQ multiplex PCR, lists solely in-frame clones and lacks some. The sample holds around 3,700 clones, 55% to 75% seen once. No antigen has been identified for these receptors. The sample was cultured CD8+ T cells derived from PBMCs. These receptors came from a male donor with HIV. CDR3s leave out the opening cysteine and the closing phenylalanine or tryptophan. Fields, in order: J gene, CDR3 length, V gene, CDR3 protein.

>TRBJ2-7|13|TRBV28
ASSESIGQAYEQY
>TRBJ1-1|12|TRBV28
ASSSGTGITEAF
>TRBJ1-4|14|TRBV19
ASSIGQAGTNEKLF
>TRBJ2-7|13|TRBV4-1
ASSQVSGRTYEQY
>TRBJ1-2|14|TRBV19
ASSIEGQEINYGYT
>TRBJ1-2|9|TRBV27
ASSSGLGYT
>TRBJ2-7|10|TRBV5-6
ASSLLSGEQY
>TRBJ2-7|15|TRBV7-9
ASSLAGLGQGAYEQY
>TRBJ2-2|12|TRBV6-1
ASILAGDTGELF
>TRBJ1-1|12|TRBV19
ASSIQAGTTEAF
>TRBJ2-7|13|TRBV7-2
ASSRTGDFTYEQY
>TRBJ1-2|15|TRBV28
ASTPGDRGPYGYGYT
>TRBJ1-1|13|TRBV6-5
ASIEGGAANTEAF
>TRBJ1-2|12|TRBV28
ASSRQGDYYGYT
>TRBJ1-6|13|TRBV5-6
ASSFLQGVNSPLH
>TRBJ1-2|16|TRBV2
ASSPSGSVGGQRVGYT
>TRBJ1-1|13|TRBV28
ASSLRLVANTEAF
>TRBJ1-1|13|TRBV4-1
ASSQDTDSDTEAF
>TRBJ2-2|11|TRBV7-9
ASSLKSSGELF
>NA|11|TRBV28
ASSLYGSYEQY
>TRBJ2-3|13|TRBV28
ASRRGTYYTDTQY
>TRBJ2-3|13|TRBV6-5
ASSYRRQLGDTQY
>TRBJ2-1|10|TRBV28
ASSRGSGDGF
>TRBJ2-2|12|TRBV14
ASRLEANTGELF
>TRBJ1-2|14|TRBV7-2
ASSQDPVELDYGYT
>TRBJ1-5|12|TRBV6-4
ASRSVQENQPQH
>TRBJ2-2|13|TRBV5-1
ASSLEDPVTGELF
>TRBJ2-7|16|TRBV28
ASSSIYVRSLSSYEQY
>TRBJ2-5|10|TRBV5-4
ASSLAGETQY
>TRBJ2-2|15|TRBV4-1
ASSQDLQGPNTGELF
>TRBJ2-5|13|TRBV7-6
ASRPGTGWQETQY
>TRBJ1-2|15|TRBV7-2
ASSLEDRDFHNYGYT
>TRBJ2-7|13|TRBV7-9
ASSFTGTGAYEQY
>TRBJ1-4|12|TRBV6-6
ASSYQGGREKLF
>TRBJ2-1|17|TRBV7-6
ASSLSWRTSGGARDEQF
>TRBJ2-2|11|TRBV2
ASILSRTGELF
>TRBJ2-1|12|TRBV7-6
ASSPEGPYNEQF
>TRBJ2-1|12|TRBV28
ASSFRSSYNEQF
>TRBJ1-1|13|TRBV6-1
ASRGLRDRHTEAF
>TRBJ2-2|12|TRBV5-6
ASSSSGAAGELF
>TRBJ1-2|13|TRBV9
ASSFVGSGAYGYT
>TRBJ1-5|12|TRBV27
ASSPGTGNQPQH
>TRBJ1-1|16|TRBV19
ASSQGYSRNGMNTEAF
>TRBJ2-7|10|TRBV9
ASSGEGYEQY
>TRBJ2-5|13|TRBV19
ASSDEGRALETQY
>TRBJ2-3|14|TRBV19
ASSTGQGGLTDTQY
>TRBJ2-2|10|TRBV27
ASSYDGSELF
>TRBJ2-1|11|TRBV29-1
SVVRPSYNEQF
>TRBJ2-1|12|TRBV5-1
ASSGQGADNEQF
>TRBJ2-6|13|TRBV4-2
ASSQRREGANVLT
>TRBJ1-1|12|TRBV5-1
ASSSQGARTEAF
>TRBJ1-2|15|TRBV9
ASSDKLQGAPGYGYT
>TRBJ2-7|9|TRBV5-1
ASSSAYEQY
>NA|13|TRBV4-1
ASSPAGSGNYEQY
>TRBJ1-1|9|TRBV7-9
ASSSNTEAF
>TRBJ2-2|14|TRBV5-8
ASSLDRRSNTGELF
>TRBJ2-5|11|TRBV7-3
ASSQDSQETQY
>TRBJ2-2|11|TRBV6-5
ASSSDSTGELF
>TRBJ2-7|12|TRBV13
ASSSSESSYEQY
>TRBJ2-7|12|TRBV28
ASSFVTGSYEQY